These 18 T cell receptor beta chains share one sample of origin, sequenced in a study of human T cells and chemical hapten exposure. TCRdb reprocessed the RACE reads via MiXCR and lists one record per CDR3 protein. The sample has roughly 120,000 distinct CDR3 sequences, about an eighth seen once. Described time point: patch test 1, 2 weeks after DPC sensitization. Documented treatment: therapeutic diphenylcyclopropenone sensitization with weekly scalp DPC. The material sequenced was whole blood, taken in connection with sensitization to the hapten diphenylcyclopropenone (DPC). The receptors come from a man between 18 and 29 years old with alopecia areata. Some clones in this sample may be carry-over from other donors' samples.

This clonotype showed up just a few times. The J gene is TRBJ1-6, the V gene TRBV3-1, with 8 bases fitting TRBD1. V trimming: 0 bases; J trimming: 8 bases; junction bases outside the gene matches: 12. CDR1 and CDR2 (germline): LGHDT, YNNKEL (reference sequence). The CDR3 has 18 residues. The CDR3 spells CASSQESSKTGDDSPLHF. In DNA, the CDR3 is TGTGCCAGCAGCCAAGAATCCTCTAAGACAGGGGATGATTCACCCCTCCACTTT.

This clonotype has more than one count but fewer than ten. The V gene is TRBV7-6, the J gene TRBJ2-4; 8 bases align to TRBD1. This CDR3 is 17 amino acids long. CDR1 SGHVS and CDR2 FNYEAQ come from the germline V gene. The junction had 11 bases not matched to a gene; V was cut back by 7 bases and J by 0 bases. CDR3 in amino acids: CASNQKDREKAKNIQYF. The CDR3 nucleotides read TGTGCCAGCAACCAGAAGGACAGGGAAAAAGCCAAAAACATTCAGTACTTC.

The V call is TRBV5-1, the J call TRBJ2-7; possibly TRBD1 for D (6 bases). This CDR3 spans 15 amino acids. V gave up 2 bases and J gave up 3 bases, with 15 bases separating them. Per germline, CDR1 SGHRS and CDR2 YFSETQ. The CDR3 DNA reads TGCGCCAGCAGCTTCCGGGACACCCCGTACTACGAGCAGTACTTC. Its translation is CASSFRDTPYYEQYF.

This clonotype has at least ten counts. This chain uses TRBV15 with TRBJ2-7; 9 nucleotides align to TRBD1. The CDR3 is 16 residues long. V gave up 0 bases and J gave up 4 bases; unmatched junction bases: 7. Per germline, CDR1 LNHNV and CDR2 YYDKDF (reference sequence). The chain's CDR3 is CATSRDLPGTGYEQYV. The DNA of the CDR3 is TGTGCCACCAGCAGAGATCTCCCCGGGACAGGGTACGAGCAGTACGTC.

In the case of this clonotype: Here the CDR3 omits its conserved ending phenylalanine or tryptophan, so a read error is the likely source. The chain carries TRBV27 and TRBJ1-1; possible D gene TRBD1, 6 bases. The germline V and J ends were trimmed by 3 bases and 4 bases, with 9 bases remaining between them. The CDR3 has 13 amino acids. CDR1 and CDR2 (germline): MNHEY, SMNVEV (reference sequence). This chain's CDR3 is CASSLRGLTEAFL. Written as DNA, the CDR3 is TGTGCCAGCAGTTTGCGGGGGCTCACTGAAGCTTTCCTT.

This clonotype was seen only a few times. The chain links TRBV7-2 to TRBJ1-6, with no clear D. The CDR3 is 11 residues long. Germline V CDR1 and CDR2: SGHTA, FQGNSA. V lost 1 base and J lost 16, with 8 bases in between. In DNA form, the CDR3 reads TGTGCCAGCAGCTTAGACAGCCTGCTCCACTTT. Its translation: CASSLDSLLHF.

This clonotype was seen at least ten times. The gene calls are TRBV5-5 and TRBJ1-4; TRBD1 matches at 8 bases. CDR1 is SGHKS and CDR2 is YYEKEE in the germline V gene (reference sequence). This CDR3 is 17 amino acids long. V dropped 4 bases and J dropped 0; count of bases not matched to a gene: 8. The CDR3 loop reads CASSTGTGLTTNEKLFF. CDR3 sequence (DNA): TGTGCCAGCAGCACCGGGACAGGCCTCACAACTAATGAAAAACTGTTTTTT. The full variable domain, in which reference TRBV5-5 and TRBJ1-4 provide the parts outside the CDR3, is DAGVTQSPTHLIKTRGQQVTLRCSPISGHKSVSWYQQVLGQGPQFIFQYYEKEERGRGNFPDRFSARQFPNYSSELNVNALLLGDSALYLCASSTGTGLTTNEKLFFGSGTQLSVL.

The rearrangement uses TRBV7-6 and TRBJ1-1; D gene unclear. This CDR3 contains 14 residues. Per the germline V gene, CDR1 is SGHVS and CDR2 is FNYEAQ. Between the trimmed V and J ends, which lost 2 bases and 2 bases, there was a span of 9 bases. The CDR3 DNA reads as TGTGCCAGCAGCTTATCAGGCGCCAACACTGAAGCTTTCTTT. It codes for CASSLSGANTEAFF.

The chain is built from TRBV7-2 and TRBJ1-2, with TRBD1 matching over 7 bases. This CDR3 comprises 15 residues. With 1 base clipped from V and 2 bases from J, the junction kept 4 bases outside the gene matches. Per the germline V gene, CDR1 is SGHTA and CDR2 is FQGNSA. CDR3 coding DNA: TGTGCCAGCAGCTTAGACTCGACAGGGAACTATGGCTACACCTTC. This codes for CASSLDSTGNYGYTF. Drawing the rest from reference TRBV7-2 and TRBJ1-2, the complete variable domain is GAGVSQSPSNKVTEKGKDVELRCDPISGHTALYWYRQSLGQGLEFLIYFQGNSAPDKSGLPSDRFSAERTGGSVSTLTIQRTQQEDSAVYLCASSLDSTGNYGYTFGSGTRLTVV.

The chain combines TRBV20-1 with TRBJ2-7; the D gene is possibly TRBD1 (5 bases). The CDR3 sequence is 11 residues long. V shed 7 bases and J shed 3 bases, with 10 bases lying between them. The V gene's germline CDR1 is DFQATT and CDR2 SNEGSKA (reference sequence). The CDR3 sequence: CSGGRDYEQYF. The DNA for the CDR3 is TGCAGTGGCGGCAGGGACTACGAGCAGTACTTC.

The sample holds a few counts of this clonotype. The J gene is TRBJ2-5, the V gene TRBV3-1, with D perhaps matching TRBD2 (5 bases). Trimming removed 11 bases at V and 6 bases at J, with 25 bases between. CDR3 size: 15 residues. In germline, CDR1 is LGHDT, CDR2 YNNKEL (reference sequence). The CDR3 sequence: CAFSVYYGELKTQYF. CDR3 coding DNA: TGTGCCTTCAGCGTGTATTACGGGGAACTCAAGACCCAGTACTTC.

The CDR3 protein is CASIEGSHYGGYTF. The CDR3 nucleotides read TGTGCCAGCATCGAAGGATCCCACTATGGAGGCTACACCTTC. The V and J genes are TRBV6-5 and TRBJ1-2; unclear D gene. Looked up from germline, CDR1 is MNHEY and CDR2 is SVGAGI. V lost 7 bases to trimming and J lost 8 bases, with 20 bases between them. CDR3 length equals 14 residues.

This clonotype was recorded a few times. The chain has TRBV27 and TRBJ1-2; 7 bases map to TRBD1. The CDR3 is 13 residues long. Germline V gene data show CDR1 as MNHEY and CDR2 as SMNVEV (reference sequence). Trimming at V came to 5 bases and at J to 2 bases, leaving 2 bases not matched to a gene. CDR3 bases: TGTGCCAGCAGTCTACAGGGGAACTATGGCTACACCTTC. Residues: CASSLQGNYGYTF.

This chain links TRBV29-1 with TRBJ2-1; a possible D gene is TRBD2 (6 bases). Per the germline V gene, CDR1 is SQVTM and CDR2 is ANQGSEA. Trimming left V 6 bases short and J 8 bases short, with 14 bases between. The CDR3 covers 12 residues. CDR3: CSVRTGVDEQFF. CDR3 sequence (DNA): TGCAGCGTGCGAACGGGGGTGGATGAGCAGTTCTTC.

The V call is TRBV6-1, the J call TRBJ1-4; D gene uncertain. Germline values: CDR1 MNHNS, CDR2 SASEGT. The CDR3 spans 16 residues. With 6 bases removed from V and 0 bases from J, the gap between germline ends came to 14 bases. The CDR3 reads CASRAGRTATNEKLFF. The CDR3 DNA sequence: TGTGCCAGCAGGGCCGGACGGACCGCAACTAATGAAAAACTGTTTTTT.

This chain joins TRBV10-3 and TRBJ2-3; possible D gene TRBD2, 5 bases. This CDR3 has 12 amino acids. V was trimmed by 7 bases and J by 4 bases, leaving 9 bases between them. Germline CDR1 and CDR2: ENHRY and SYGVKD. The CDR3 loop reads CAITSGSDTQYF. The CDR3, as DNA: TGTGCCATCACCTCGGGGTCAGATACGCAGTATTTT.

This clonotype was seen only a few times. The gene calls are TRBV3-1 and TRBJ2-2; TRBD2 matches at 14 bases. After removal of 4 bases from V and 3 bases from J, the junction contained 10 bases not matched to a gene. The CDR3 covers 19 residues. CDR1 LGHDT and CDR2 YNNKEL come from the germline V gene (reference sequence). The CDR3 spells CASSRYRLAGGLDTGELFF. DNA of the CDR3: TGTGCCAGCAGCCGATACCGACTAGCGGGGGGGCTTGACACCGGGGAGCTGTTTTTT.

In nucleotides, the CDR3 is TGTGCCAGCATTACAGGGGAGACCGGGGAGCTGTTTTTT. This codes for CASITGETGELFF. The chain is built from TRBV2 and TRBJ2-2; TRBD1 matches 7 bases. In germline, CDR1 is SNHLY, CDR2 FYNNEI. The CDR3 contains 13 residues. V lost 7 bases to trimming and J lost 5 bases; unmatched junction nucleotides: 4.